The source of this TCR beta chain is a study of blood T cells in healthy people across ages. PCR was performed a second time for roughly 7 to 12 cycles using a sample-barcoded 5' primer and a J-beta primer mix. The yield of each sample was at least 3 million CDR3-containing paired-end reads. Via MiXCR, TCRdb re-called the 5' RACE reads, giving one row per CDR3 protein. The sample contains approximately 670,000 distinct CDR3 sequences, approximately 40% of which appear only once. Isolated per sample were at least 7 million PBMCs. General observations from the study: Older individuals had lower TCR beta diversity per million T cells (the decline was roughly linear). Long-lived donors exceeded aged donors in naive CD4+ cells and diversity.

V gave up 3 bases and J gave up 3 bases, with 18 bases separating them. The CDR3 loop spans 15 amino acids. Germline loops: CDR1 DFQATT, CDR2 SNEGSKA (reference sequence). This clonotype was counted a few times. Its specificity is unknown. The specimen sequenced was blood. The chain combines TRBV20-1 with TRBJ2-7; the D is unclear. The TCR sequence derives from a man older than 75 in good health. The CDR3 spells CSASPTYGDLYEQYF. CDR3 nucleotide sequence: TGCAGTGCTAGCCCTACCTACGGCGACCTCTACGAGCAGTACTTC.